The 10 T cell receptor beta chains below were found in one sample sequenced in a study of vaccination and CD4 T cells after COVID-19. One entry per CDR3 protein results from TCRdb running MiXCR on the PCR reads. In the table there are about 36,000 distinct CDR3 sequences, about 35% of which are singletons. The time point was: late sampling 161 to 241 days after vaccination in a few convalescent patients. Sample: CD4+ T cells from blood, taken about 7 months after SARS-CoV-2 vaccination. All receptors come from a human donor who had recovered from COVID-19.

The chain joins TRBV28 to TRBJ2-7; 9 nucleotides align to TRBD1. V trimming: 5 bases; J trimming: 6 bases; junction bases outside the gene matches: 8. CDR3 size: 14 residues. Germline-derived CDR1 and CDR2 are MDHEN and SYDVKM. CDR3: CASSEQGAAGEQYF. CDR3 nucleotides: TGTGCCAGCAGTGAACAGGGGGCGGCGGGCGAGCAGTACTTC.

This chain uses TRBV19 with TRBJ1-5; D not certain. The germline V and J ends were trimmed by 9 bases and 2 bases, with 14 bases remaining between them. Germline loops: CDR1 LNHDA, CDR2 SQIVND (reference sequence). The CDR3 loop spans 14 amino acids. The CDR3 DNA sequence: TGTGCCAGCGGCGAGGACTGGGGCAATCAGCCCCAGCATTTT. This sequence encodes CASGEDWGNQPQHF.

J is TRBJ1-1 and V is TRBV4-3; unclear D gene. In germline, CDR1 is LGHNA, CDR2 YSLEER. V lost 1 base to trimming and J lost 4 bases, with 10 bases between them. The CDR3 is made up of 14 amino acids. The CDR3 sequence is CASSQVSGSTEAFF. CDR3 bases: TGCGCCAGCAGCCAAGTTTCAGGTTCCACTGAAGCTTTCTTT.

A few counts support this clonotype. The rearrangement uses TRBV20-1 and TRBJ2-5; D is undetermined. The germline V gene has CDR1 DFQATT and CDR2 SNEGSKA (reference sequence). V was cut by 0 bases and J by 5 bases, with 19 bases left in between. The CDR3 loop spans 16 amino acids. The CDR3 DNA is TGCAGTGCTAGAGATCACTTAGGACCGATGAGGGAGACCCAGTACTTC. It encodes CSARDHLGPMRETQYF.

The V and J genes are TRBV6-2 or TRBV6-3 and TRBJ2-5; 10 bases align to TRBD2. The CDR3 has 14 residues. Germline CDR1 and CDR2: MNHEY and SVGEGT. The ends lost 6 bases at V and 5 bases at J; junction bases unmatched: 6. CDR3 residues: CASRTSGGGETQYF. The DNA of the CDR3 is TGTGCCAGCAGGACGAGCGGGGGGGGGGAGACCCAGTACTTC.

This clonotype has just a few counts. The CDR3 region is CASSYQGDGYTF. The CDR3 bases are TGTGCCAGCAGTTACCAAGGGGATGGCTACACCTTC. The chain has TRBV6-2 or TRBV6-3 and TRBJ1-2; tentatively, D is TRBD1 (5 bases). V dropped 2 bases and J dropped 6 bases, with 7 bases sitting between them. CDR3 length: 12 amino acids. Germline values: CDR1 MNHEY, CDR2 SVGEGT.

This clonotype has only a few counts. The rearrangement links TRBV7-2 to TRBJ2-5; 8 positions agree with TRBD2. The J segment lost 4 bases and the V segment lost 5 bases, leaving 6 bases of the junction unmatched. CDR1 is SGHTA, CDR2 FQGNSA, per germline. This CDR3 comprises 14 residues. CDR3 in amino acids: CASSLLAGLETQYF. The CDR3 region has the DNA TGTGCCAGCAGCCTTTTAGCGGGACTAGAGACCCAGTACTTC.

This clonotype was observed a handful of times. The J gene is TRBJ2-1, the V gene TRBV24-1, with 9 bases aligning to TRBD2. This CDR3 has 15 residues. Germline V gene sequence: CDR1 KGHDR, CDR2 SFDVKD. J gave up 8 bases and V 4 bases, and 8 bases lay outside the gene matches. CDR3 sequence: CATSDPGLALHEQFF. The CDR3 DNA follows: TGTGCCACCAGTGACCCGGGACTAGCTCTCCATGAGCAGTTCTTC.

The V and J genes are TRBV28 and TRBJ2-3; 9 nucleotides agree with TRBD2. The V segment lost 2 bases and the J segment 10 bases; nucleotides outside the gene matches: 7. The germline gives CDR1 MDHEN, CDR2 SYDVKM. CDR3 size: 14 residues. The CDR3: CASSLPLAGIAQYF. The DNA of the CDR3 is TGTGCCAGCAGTTTACCCCTAGCGGGGATAGCGCAGTATTTT. Complete variable domain (other parts from reference TRBV28 and TRBJ2-3): DVKVTQSSRYLVKRTGEKVFLECVQDMDHENMFWYRQDPGLGLRLIYFSYDVKMKEKGDIPEGYSVSREKKERFSLILESASTNQTSMYLCASSLPLAGIAQYFGPGTRLTVL.

The chain has TRBV20-1 and TRBJ2-7, with 11 nucleotides matching TRBD2. V lost 7 bases, J lost 3 bases, and 2 bases stayed unmatched. CDR3 length: 12 residues. Germline V gives CDR1 DFQATT, CDR2 SNEGSKA (reference sequence). CDR3 loop: CSVTSGSYEQYF. The CDR3 DNA sequence: TGCAGTGTTACTAGCGGGAGCTACGAGCAGTACTTC.